These 19 T cell receptor beta chains were sequenced from one sample in a study of blood T cell repertoires in COVID-19. TCRdb keeps only in-frame clones here, not all; method: immunoSEQ multiplex PCR. Altogether around 340,000 clones are present, 65% to 85% being singletons, with the ten largest covering 2.5% to 3.5%. The sample taken for sequencing was peripheral blood. These receptors came from a young man with active or convalescent COVID-19.

The rearrangement joins TRBV10-3 to TRBJ1-2, with 9 positions matching TRBD1. Germline CDR1 is ENHRY and CDR2 is SYGVKD. J gave up 6 bases and V 0 bases, and 5 bases lay outside the gene matches. The length of the CDR3 is 15 residues. In DNA form, the CDR3 reads TGTGCCATCAGTGAGTCGGGGACAGGGAACAATGGCTACACCTTC. Its translation is CAISESGTGNNGYTF.

This CDR3 is CASTRLERNTIYF. DNA of the CDR3: TGTGCCAGTACCCGACTGGAACGAAACACCATATATTTT. The V call is TRBV19, the J call TRBJ1-3, with D unresolved. The CDR3 has 13 amino acids. V lost 7 bases, J lost 5 bases, and 12 bases lay in between. CDR1 is LNHDA and CDR2 is SQIVND in the germline V gene (reference sequence).

The chain joins TRBV19 to TRBJ2-4, with 7 bases that match TRBD1. The CDR3 loop spans 14 amino acids. J lost 7 bases, V lost 4 bases, and 7 bases had no gene match. Germline CDR1 LNHDA, CDR2 SQIVND (reference sequence). The CDR3 nucleotides are TGTGCCAGTAGTACCGAGGGGGCGCTTAACATTCAGTACTTC. Its protein is CASSTEGALNIQYF.

CDR3 amino acids: CASSSDRGLNTEAFF. The CDR3, as DNA: TGTGCCAGCAGCTCGGACAGGGGGCTTAACACTGAAGCTTTCTTT. The chain links TRBV7-2 to TRBJ1-1; 11 bases are shared with TRBD1. V lost 4 bases and J lost 2; bases outside the gene matches: 3. This CDR3 has 15 amino acids. Germline CDR1 SGHTA, CDR2 FQGNSA.

This clone was counted ten times or more. The chain has TRBV6-2 or TRBV6-3 and TRBJ1-5; D not resolved. The CDR3 covers 14 residues. Between the trimmed V and J ends, which lost 0 bases and 4 bases, there was a span of 7 bases. In germline, CDR1 is MNHEY, CDR2 SVGEGT. CDR3 nucleotides: TGTGCCAGCAGTTACTCCGGCGGAAATCAGCCCCAGCATTTT. Its protein product is CASSYSGGNQPQHF.

V and J are TRBV5-8 and TRBJ2-5, with D possibly being TRBD2 (5 bases). The ends were cut back, 3 bases at V and 5 bases at J, with 11 bases in the middle. Looked up from germline, CDR1 is SGHTS and CDR2 is YDEGEE. This CDR3 has 13 amino acids. The CDR3 sequence is CASSYRGGETQYF. CDR3 DNA sequence: TGTGCCAGCAGCTACCGGGGTGGGGAGACCCAGTACTTC.

Regarding this clone: The junction departs from germline at one end; a sequencing error may be responsible. V is TRBV20-1 and J is TRBJ2-1; 8 bases agree with TRBD2. The CDR3 is made up of 10 amino acids. Germline V gene sequence: CDR1 DFQATT, CDR2 SNEGSKA (reference sequence). The CDR3 sequence is CSAERGSVIF. In DNA form, the CDR3 reads TGCAGTGCTGAGCGGGGGTCCGTGATCTTC.

The V call is TRBV5-5, the J call TRBJ2-3; 7 nucleotides agree with TRBD1. The CDR3 is 15 residues long. V was clipped by 4 bases and J by 2 bases; unmatched bases: 7. Per germline, CDR1 SGHKS and CDR2 YYEKEE (reference sequence). The CDR3 region is CASSPRTGTTDTQYF. The CDR3 DNA reads TGTGCCAGCAGCCCACGGACAGGAACCACAGATACGCAGTATTTT. Variable domain in full (rest from reference TRBV5-5 and TRBJ2-3): DAGVTQSPTHLIKTRGQQVTLRCSPISGHKSVSWYQQVLGQGPQFIFQYYEKEERGRGNFPDRFSARQFPNYSSELNVNALLLGDSALYLCASSPRTGTTDTQYFGPGTRLTVL.

V gene TRBV5-1 combines with J gene TRBJ2-7; TRBD2 matches 7 bases. The trim removed 3 bases at V and 2 bases at J, leaving 5 bases unmatched. There are 14 residues in the CDR3. Germline V CDR1 and CDR2: SGHRS, YFSETQ. In DNA form, the CDR3 reads TGCGCCAGCAGCTCGGTGGGAGGGCCCTACGAGCAGTACTTC. It translates to CASSSVGGPYEQYF. Full variable domain (outside the CDR3, taken from reference TRBV5-1 and TRBJ2-7): KAGVTQTPRYLIKTRGQQVTLSCSPISGHRSVSWYQQTPGQGLQFLFEYFSETQRNKGNFPGRFSGRQFSNSRSEMNVSTLELGDSALYLCASSSVGGPYEQYFGPGTRLTVT.

This clone was detected a few times. J is TRBJ1-3 and V is TRBV3-1 (or the pseudogene TRBV3-2); 8 bases fit TRBD1. The CDR3 covers 17 residues. The V and J ends lost 3 bases and 2 bases, in that order; junction bases with no gene match: 9. Germline V lookup: CDR1 LGHDT, CDR2 YNNKEL (reference sequence). The CDR3 reads CASSHVTGEYPGNTIYF. Here the CDR3 DNA reads TGTGCCAGCAGCCATGTGACAGGGGAATATCCTGGAAACACCATATATTTT.

CDR3 sequence: CASSGAPGTSGYEQYF. The CDR3 DNA follows: TGTGCCAGCAGTGGAGCTCCCGGGACTAGCGGATACGAGCAGTACTTC. The chain is built from TRBV25-1 and TRBJ2-7; 11 bases line up with TRBD2. Germline CDR1 MGHDK, CDR2 SYGVNS. Trimming at V came to 4 bases and at J to 4 bases, leaving 9 bases not matched to a gene. The CDR3 extends over 16 amino acids.

V gene TRBV2 combines with J gene TRBJ2-1; TRBD2 agrees at 9 bases. The CDR3 consists of 17 residues. CDR1 and CDR2 (germline): SNHLY, FYNNEI. J gave up 3 bases and V 4 bases, and 10 bases lay outside the gene matches. The CDR3 loop is CASSGTVGTSFYNEQFF. DNA of the CDR3: TGTGCCAGCAGTGGGACAGTAGGGACTAGCTTCTACAATGAGCAGTTCTTC.

Written as DNA, the CDR3 is TGTGCCAGCACCCCCGCAGGGGGCCCTCAGCCCCAGCATTTT. Translated, it gives CASTPAGGPQPQHF. J is TRBJ1-5 and V is TRBV28; TRBD1 matches 8 bases. This CDR3 region has 14 residues. Germline V gene lookup returns CDR1 MDHEN and CDR2 SYDVKM. The V segment lost 7 bases and the J segment 6 bases; nucleotides outside the gene matches: 8.

V gene TRBV5-1 combines with J gene TRBJ2-7, with 11 positions matching TRBD1. CDR3 length: 15 residues. Germline trimming cut 5 bases from V and 3 bases from J; bases unmatched to any gene: 7. CDR1 SGHRS and CDR2 YFSETQ come from the germline V gene. The CDR3 sequence: CASRSGTGGYYEQYF. The CDR3 coding sequence is TGCGCCAGCAGATCCGGGACAGGGGGATACTACGAGCAGTACTTC.

The rearrangement links TRBV7-9 to TRBJ2-5; D gene unclear. There are 14 residues in the CDR3. V was pared by 5 bases and J by 0 bases, with 10 bases between. Germline CDR1 is SEHNR and CDR2 is FQNEAQ (reference sequence). The CDR3 is CASSPGTYQETQYF. The CDR3 DNA sequence: TGTGCCAGCAGCCCTGGCACGTACCAAGAGACCCAGTACTTC. The full variable domain, rest sourced from reference TRBV7-9 and TRBJ2-5, is DTGVSQNPRHKITKRGQNVTFRCDPISEHNRLYWYRQTLGQGPEFLTYFQNEAQLEKSRLLSDRFSAERPKGSFSTLEIQRTEQGDSAMYLCASSPGTYQETQYFGPGTRLLVL.

The V and J genes are TRBV9 and TRBJ1-3; a possible D gene is TRBD1 (5 bases). V lost 5 bases and J 4 bases, leaving 10 bases between the germline ends. The CDR3 has 13 amino acids. Germline-derived CDR1 and CDR2 are SGDLS and YYNGEE. In DNA form, the CDR3 reads TGTGCCAGCAGTGAAGGGGCCGGAAACACCATATATTTT. This translates into CASSEGAGNTIYF.

The CDR3 nucleotides read TGTGCCAGCAGCCCCGGACAGGGCTCCTACAATGAGCAGTTCTTC. It is translated as CASSPGQGSYNEQFF. V usage is TRBV7-7 and J usage is TRBJ2-1; 8 bases line up with TRBD1. V lost 5 bases, J lost 0 bases, and 3 bases stayed unmatched. In germline, CDR1 is SSHAT, CDR2 FNYEAQ (reference sequence). The CDR3 totals 15 residues.

The chain couples TRBV9 to TRBJ1-1, with 8 bases aligning to TRBD1. The CDR3 extends over 17 amino acids. V lost 4 bases to trimming and J lost 2 bases; unmatched junction nucleotides: 13. The V gene's germline CDR1 is SGDLS and CDR2 YYNGEE. The CDR3 here is CASSPTNRGIFNTEAFF. The CDR3 DNA follows: TGTGCCAGCAGCCCCACTAACAGGGGGATTTTTAACACTGAAGCTTTCTTT.

The V and J genes are TRBV29-1 and TRBJ1-2, with a tentative D call TRBD1 (5 bases). Trimming pared 2 bases from V and 8 bases from J, leaving 9 bases between. Looked up from germline, CDR1 is SQVTM and CDR2 is ANQGSEA. CDR3 size: 11 residues. The CDR3 DNA follows: TGCAGCGTTGAATCGACAGTCGGCTACACCTTC. Amino acid sequence: CSVESTVGYTF. The full variable domain, with the rest looked up from reference TRBV29-1 and TRBJ1-2, is SAVISQKPSRDICQRGTSLTIQCQVDSQVTMMFWYRQQPGQSLTLIATANQGSEATYESGFVIDKFPISRPNLTFSTLTVSNMSPEDSSIYLCSVESTVGYTFGSGTRLTVV.